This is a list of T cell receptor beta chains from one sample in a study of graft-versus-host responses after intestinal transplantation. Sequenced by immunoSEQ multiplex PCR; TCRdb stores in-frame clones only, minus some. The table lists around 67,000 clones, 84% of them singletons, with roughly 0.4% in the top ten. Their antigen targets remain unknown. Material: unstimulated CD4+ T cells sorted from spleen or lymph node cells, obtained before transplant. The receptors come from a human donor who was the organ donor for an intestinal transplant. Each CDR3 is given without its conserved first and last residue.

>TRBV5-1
ASSSRDIYQSGELF
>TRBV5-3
ARSYHFGTGNSPLH
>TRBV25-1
ASSEGTGRDTGELF
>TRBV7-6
ASSLGLTATNEKLF
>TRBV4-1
ASSQDGGAGRNIQY
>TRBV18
ASSPKGGGNQPQH
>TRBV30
AWEEGLRNTQY
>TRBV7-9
ASSLDRDTEAF
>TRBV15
ATSRDLGTSGPEQF
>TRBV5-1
ASSLEGRSSTGELF
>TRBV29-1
SVGGTNEKLF
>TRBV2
ASTSGRGSSNTGELF
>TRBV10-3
AISATLAGNEQF
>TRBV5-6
ASSSAGGGELF
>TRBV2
ASSETGRKDGYT
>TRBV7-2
ASSLHRVETQY
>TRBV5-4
ASSSQTRTPETQY
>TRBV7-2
ASSSQTKNIQY
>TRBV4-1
ASSQVPRLINTEAF
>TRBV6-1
ASSEQGEKLF
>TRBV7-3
ASSSPSTDTQY
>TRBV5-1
ASSLVGGWNTEAF
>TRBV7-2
ASSLGANNQPQH
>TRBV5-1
ASSRGQGQETQY
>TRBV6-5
ASRIMGGPTDTQY
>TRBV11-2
ASSRQGNSPLH
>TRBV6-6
ASTNRDAETQY
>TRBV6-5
ASSQQPRDREKLF
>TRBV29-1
SVRDLALVGTQY
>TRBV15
ATSRDGTGDTEAF
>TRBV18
ASSPTPGQPRESNQPQH
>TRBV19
ASSPSLLAGGPGELF
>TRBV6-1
ASSNLSPSNQPQH
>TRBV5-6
ASRRQTGELF
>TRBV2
ASSPGLAGGTDTQY
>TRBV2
ASRRGGLLSSYNEQF
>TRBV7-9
ASSLGDHRVYGYT
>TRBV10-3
AISEKGAGYGYT
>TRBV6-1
ASKLTGDQPQH
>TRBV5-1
ASSFLAGASYNEQF
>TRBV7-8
ASSRGQEKAYGYT
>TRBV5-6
ASSLAGDSTDTQY
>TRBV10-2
ASGRTSGGPNTGELF
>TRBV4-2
ASSLQGKGNTIY
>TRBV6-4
ASSRQGQGSPLH
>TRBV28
ASSFLFQGSEKLF
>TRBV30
AGTRGLNTEAF
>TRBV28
ASRLSGGATDTQY
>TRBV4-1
ASSQGQKITEAF
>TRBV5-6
ASSFNRGHDGYT
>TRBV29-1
SGRTGGVGNTIY
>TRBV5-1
ASSFLAATNTGELF
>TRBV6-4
ASRASFRAEAF
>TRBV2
ASIKEQGLAKNIQY
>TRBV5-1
ASSLGSGGARETQY